What follows are 32 T cell receptor beta chains derived from one specimen sequenced in a study of blood T cell repertoires in COVID-19. Sequencing was performed with immunoSEQ multiplex PCR; in TCRdb, only in-frame clones are kept and a portion is missing. Of more than 95,000 clones in the sample, around 81% were seen once. The sequenced sample was peripheral blood. The source is a man older than 75 with acute or convalescent COVID-19.

This clone was found once. The chain carries TRBV11-1 and TRBJ1-2; 9 nucleotides line up with TRBD1. The length of the CDR3 is 14 residues. V lost 5 bases and J lost 8; bases outside the gene matches: 9. Germline CDR1 is SGHAT and CDR2 is FQDESV (reference sequence). CDR3 DNA: TGTGCCAGCAGCCACGGGACAGGGATGACGGGCTACACCTTC. This encodes CASSHGTGMTGYTF.

The CDR3 nucleotides read TGTGCCAGCAGCTTATTGAGCGGAAGCCAAGAGACCCAGTACTTC. Translating it yields CASSLLSGSQETQYF. The chain links TRBV7-6 to TRBJ2-5; D is possibly TRBD2 (5 bases). Trimming cost V 2 bases and J 1 base, with 11 bases left between them. CDR3 size: 15 residues. CDR1 is SGHVS, CDR2 FNYEAQ, per germline. Combining the CDR3 with reference TRBV7-6 and TRBJ2-5 gives the whole variable domain GAGVSQSPRYKVTKRGQDVALRCDPISGHVSLYWYRQALGQGPEFLTYFNYEAQQDKSGLPNDRFSAERPEGSISTLTIQRTEQRDSAMYRCASSLLSGSQETQYFGPGTRLLVL.

This chain connects TRBV9 to TRBJ2-5, with TRBD2 matching over 10 bases. Germline values: CDR1 SGDLS, CDR2 YYNGEE. V trimming: 3 bases; J trimming: 2 bases; junction bases outside the gene matches: 4. The CDR3 is 15 amino acids. The CDR3, as DNA: TGTGCCAGCAGCGCGACTAGCGGGCTTCAAGAGACCCAGTACTTC. Translation gives CASSATSGLQETQYF.

V and J are TRBV28 and TRBJ1-5; no clear D. Germline CDR1 and CDR2: MDHEN and SYDVKM. V was trimmed by 4 bases and J by 3 bases, leaving 13 bases between them. The CDR3 is 15 residues long. The CDR3 is CASSSVARNNQPQHF. The CDR3 DNA reads as TGTGCCAGCAGTTCCGTCGCCAGGAACAATCAGCCCCAGCATTTT.

This clone was counted between two and nine times. The rearrangement uses TRBV19 and TRBJ1-1; unclear D gene. The germline CDR1 and CDR2 sequences are LNHDA and SQIVND (reference sequence). The CDR3 loop spans 13 amino acids. V was cut by 5 bases and J by 0 bases, with 7 bases left in between. CDR3 residues: CASSEQVNTEAFF. DNA of the CDR3: TGTGCCAGTAGTGAGCAGGTGAACACTGAAGCTTTCTTT.

The CDR3: CATSRLAGGPTEQFF. CDR3 DNA sequence: TGTGCCACCAGCAGATTAGCGGGAGGGCCAACTGAGCAGTTCTTC. The V call is TRBV15, the J call TRBJ2-1, with 11 bases identical to TRBD2. Trimming took 2 bases from V and 9 from J; bases not matched to a gene: 6. The CDR3 consists of 15 residues. CDR1 is LNHNV and CDR2 is YYDKDF in the germline V gene (reference sequence).

CDR3 bases: TGTGCCAGCAGTTACTCGCGGGCGGGTCACGAGCAGTACTTC. Amino acids: CASSYSRAGHEQYF. V usage is TRBV6-5 and J usage is TRBJ2-7, with D tentatively TRBD2 (5 bases). Germline lookup yields CDR1 MNHEY and CDR2 SVGAGI. Trimming pared 0 bases from V and 5 bases from J, leaving 11 bases between. CDR3 size: 14 residues.

The V call is TRBV19, the J call TRBJ2-2, with D perhaps matching TRBD1 (6 bases). Germline lookup yields CDR1 LNHDA and CDR2 SQIVND (reference sequence). The CDR3 totals 15 residues. Deletions cut 6 bases from V and 7 bases from J, with 18 bases between. CDR3 coding DNA: TGTGCCAGTAGGGACGCAGCGACAGGAGGCGGGGAGCTGTTTTTT. It is translated as CASRDAATGGGELFF.

V and J are TRBV5-1 and TRBJ2-5; the D is unclear. V was cut by 0 bases and J by 5 bases, with 14 bases left in between. Looked up from germline, CDR1 is SGHRS and CDR2 is YFSETQ. The CDR3 spans 15 residues. The CDR3 loop reads CASSLDYTNWETQYF. CDR3 nucleotides: TGCGCCAGCAGCTTGGATTACACTAATTGGGAGACCCAGTACTTC.

This clone was detected a few times. The V and J genes are TRBV28 and TRBJ1-5; 9 bases map to TRBD1. With V trimmed by 1 base and J by 9 bases, 16 bases remained unmatched. This CDR3 has 18 amino acids. The germline V gene encodes CDR1 MDHEN and CDR2 SYDVKM. CDR3 nucleotides: TGTGCCAGCAGTTTATCATTCCTCGGACAGGGGCCCCTCGGGCCCCAGCATTTT. This codes for CASSLSFLGQGPLGPQHF.

This sequence joins TRBV10-3 and TRBJ1-1; D unresolved. V lost 10 bases and J lost 0, with 6 bases in between. The CDR3 length is 11 residues. Per the germline V gene, CDR1 is ENHRY and CDR2 is SYGVKD. This CDR3 reads CATRLNTEAFF. The CDR3 bases are TGTGCCACGAGGTTGAACACTGAAGCTTTCTTT.

This clone was detected ten times or more. CDR3 amino acids: CASSRVEGTSTDTQYF. The CDR3 bases are TGCGCCAGCAGCAGGGTGGAGGGAACTAGCACAGATACGCAGTATTTT. This chain connects TRBV4-1 to TRBJ2-3, with D possibly TRBD2 on 6 matching bases. Germline V gene data show CDR1 as MGHRA and CDR2 as YSYEKL. The CDR3 extends over 16 amino acids. V lost 5 bases to trimming and J lost 0 bases, with 15 bases between them.

This chain connects TRBV28 to TRBJ2-7; 10 nucleotides agree with TRBD1. In germline, CDR1 is MDHEN, CDR2 SYDVKM. The CDR3 has 18 residues. Unmatched junction bases numbered 11, after V lost 2 bases and J lost 1 base. DNA of the CDR3: TGTGCCAGCAGTTTACCCCTCGAGGGACAGGGGTCTTCCTACGAGCAGTACTTC. Protein sequence: CASSLPLEGQGSSYEQYF.

The chain employs TRBV28 and TRBJ2-7; tentative D call: TRBD1 (6 bases). Deletions cut 6 bases from V and 5 bases from J, with 17 bases between. The length of the CDR3 is 14 residues. Germline V gene lookup returns CDR1 MDHEN and CDR2 SYDVKM. In DNA form, the CDR3 reads TGTGCCAGCAGGACGATCACAGGGAACAACGAGCAGTACTTC. Amino acid sequence: CASRTITGNNEQYF.

The chain couples TRBV6-6 to TRBJ2-7, with 12 nucleotides matching TRBD1. The V gene's germline CDR1 is MNHNY and CDR2 SVGAGI (reference sequence). The CDR3 consists of 14 residues. Germline trimming cut 6 bases from V and 4 bases from J; bases unmatched to any gene: 4. This CDR3 is CASRPGQGAYEQYF. CDR3 nucleotides: TGTGCCAGCAGACCGGGACAGGGGGCTTACGAGCAGTACTTC.

The rearrangement joins TRBV28 to TRBJ2-3; D remains ambiguous. Trimming removed 3 bases at V and 6 bases at J, with 13 bases between. The germline gives CDR1 MDHEN, CDR2 SYDVKM. The CDR3 totals 14 residues. The CDR3 DNA is TGTGCCAGCAGTTTGACCCCGCCCAGGGATACGCAGTATTTT. It specifies CASSLTPPRDTQYF. Looking up the rest from reference TRBV28 and TRBJ2-3 gives the full variable domain: DVKVTQSSRYLVKRTGEKVFLECVQDMDHENMFWYRQDPGLGLRLIYFSYDVKMKEKGDIPEGYSVSREKKERFSLILESASTNQTSMYLCASSLTPPRDTQYFGPGTRLTVL.

V usage is TRBV2 and J usage is TRBJ1-2; 9 nucleotides match TRBD1. CDR3 length: 14 amino acids. Germline loops: CDR1 SNHLY, CDR2 FYNNEI. The J segment lost 8 bases and the V segment lost 7 bases, leaving 11 bases of the junction unmatched. Here the CDR3 reads CASIAGTGYRGYTF. CDR3 coding DNA: TGTGCCAGCATAGCCGGGACAGGGTACCGAGGCTACACCTTC.

The V gene is TRBV5-6, the J gene TRBJ2-1; 7 bases map to TRBD1. Germline CDR1 and CDR2: SGHDT and YYEEEE. There are 15 residues in the CDR3. The V and J ends lost 4 bases and 4 bases, in that order; junction bases with no gene match: 8. CDR3 sequence (DNA): TGTGCCAGCAGCCAAACAGGGGAAATTTACAATGAGCAGTTCTTC. Its protein is CASSQTGEIYNEQFF.

In its sample, this clone was seen once. V and J are TRBV14 and TRBJ2-1, with 9 bases aligning to TRBD1. The V segment lost 4 bases and the J segment 8 bases; nucleotides outside the gene matches: 6. CDR3 size: 14 residues. Germline V gene sequence: CDR1 SGHDN, CDR2 FVKESK. CDR3: CASSPGTGLHEQFF. The CDR3 region has the DNA TGTGCCAGCAGCCCCGGGACAGGGCTCCATGAGCAGTTCTTC.

This clone has only one observation. The J gene is TRBJ2-1, the V gene TRBV3-1 (or the pseudogene TRBV3-2); 12 bases agree with TRBD2. V shed 2 bases, J shed 8 bases, and the junction held 4 bases outside the gene matches. This CDR3 has 15 amino acids. CDR1 and CDR2 from the germline V gene are LGHDT and YNNKEL (reference sequence). CDR3 amino acids: CASSQPGLAGYEQFF. In DNA, the CDR3 is TGTGCCAGCAGCCAACCGGGACTAGCGGGTTATGAGCAGTTCTTC.

J is TRBJ1-2 and V is TRBV19, with no clear D. Deletions cut 3 bases from V and 3 bases from J, with 14 bases between. This CDR3 comprises 15 residues. The germline gives CDR1 LNHDA, CDR2 SQIVND (reference sequence). The CDR3 spells CASSINNGGHYGYTF. The CDR3 bases are TGTGCCAGTAGTATTAATAATGGCGGGCACTATGGCTACACCTTC.

The chain combines TRBV28 with TRBJ1-5; TRBD1 matches 7 bases. J was trimmed by 2 bases and V by 2 bases; bases with no gene match: 0. Germline-derived CDR1 and CDR2 are MDHEN and SYDVKM. The CDR3 covers 14 residues. The CDR3 bases are TGTGCCAGCAGTTTAGGACAGGGCAATCAGCCCCAGCATTTT. As protein: CASSLGQGNQPQHF.

There are a few counts of this clone. This rearrangement joins TRBV18 to TRBJ2-1, with 9 bases lining up with TRBD1. This CDR3 contains 17 residues. Germline CDR1 is KGHSH and CDR2 is LQKENI. Trimming at V came to 5 bases and at J to 4 bases, leaving 12 bases not matched to a gene. The CDR3 DNA follows: TGTGCCAGCTCATTCAGACAGGGGGAGGCACTTTACAATGAGCAGTTCTTC. This translates into CASSFRQGEALYNEQFF.

This rearrangement joins TRBV3-1 (or the pseudogene TRBV3-2) to TRBJ1-2, with D possibly matching TRBD1 (5 bases). Germline assignment: CDR1 LGHDT and CDR2 YNNKEL (reference sequence). The CDR3 runs 12 residues. V lost 4 bases and J lost 14, with 17 bases in between. The CDR3 here is CASSLRQRLKTF. As DNA, the CDR3 is TGTGCCAGCAGCCTCCGACAGCGACTTAAGACCTTC.

This rearrangement joins TRBV6-5 to TRBJ2-2; 12 bases line up with TRBD2. Germline V gives CDR1 MNHEY, CDR2 SVGAGI. The junction had 0 bases not matched to a gene; V was cut back by 2 bases and J by 5 bases. The CDR3 has 15 amino acids. The CDR3 region has the DNA TGTGCCAGCAGTTACGGGACTAGCGGGACCGGGGAGCTGTTTTTT. Translated: CASSYGTSGTGELFF.

Notes on this clone: One end of the junction is discordant with germline, which a read error may explain. The CDR3 sequence is CASSQTTGTGTRF. CDR3 DNA: TGTGCCAGCAGCCAAACCACCGGGACAGGGACGCGCTTC. The chain uses TRBV3-1 (or the pseudogene TRBV3-2) and TRBJ2-7, with 9 bases that match TRBD1. Germline V gene data show CDR1 as LGHDT and CDR2 as YNNKEL (reference sequence). The CDR3 is made up of 13 amino acids.

V and J are TRBV29-1 and TRBJ2-1, with 8 bases that match TRBD1. J gave up 2 bases and V 2 bases, and 8 bases lay outside the gene matches. This CDR3 contains 16 residues. Germline CDR1 SQVTM, CDR2 ANQGSEA. CDR3 DNA: TGCAGCGTTGAAAGGATGGCAGGGGGCGCCTACAATGAGCAGTTCTTC. This sequence encodes CSVERMAGGAYNEQFF.

The chain employs TRBV5-1 and TRBJ2-1; 7 bases fit TRBD1. The germline V gene encodes CDR1 SGHRS and CDR2 YFSETQ. The V segment lost 4 bases and the J segment 6 bases; nucleotides outside the gene matches: 7. The CDR3 extends over 14 amino acids. The CDR3 sequence is CASSRRQGSNEQFF. The CDR3 DNA reads TGCGCCAGCAGCAGACGACAGGGTTCCAATGAGCAGTTCTTC.

This clone was picked up one time. The chain links TRBV28 to TRBJ2-7; TRBD1 is a possible D gene (6 bases). V shed 2 bases and J shed 0 bases, with 8 bases lying between them. The CDR3 is 14 residues long. In germline, CDR1 is MDHEN, CDR2 SYDVKM. For the CDR3, the DNA is TGTGCCAGCAGTTTAGGGGACATCTCCTACGAGCAGTACTTC. Translating it yields CASSLGDISYEQYF.

This rearrangement joins TRBV5-1 to TRBJ1-2, with 7 positions matching TRBD1. V trimming: 2 bases; J trimming: 4 bases; junction bases outside the gene matches: 8. The CDR3 length is 15 residues. CDR1 is SGHRS and CDR2 is YFSETQ in the germline V gene. DNA of the CDR3: TGCGCCAGCAGCTTTGGCGACAGGGATGCCTATGGCTACACCTTC. Protein product: CASSFGDRDAYGYTF.

The chain has TRBV2 and TRBJ2-1; D uncertain. Germline loops: CDR1 SNHLY, CDR2 FYNNEI. The CDR3 runs to 13 residues. V lost 4 bases, J lost 6 bases, and 10 bases lay in between. CDR3: CASSVELFNEQFF. CDR3 DNA: TGTGCCAGCAGTGTCGAACTTTTCAATGAGCAGTTCTTC. The full variable domain, in which reference TRBV2 and TRBJ2-1 provide the parts outside the CDR3, is EPEVTQTPSHQVTQMGQEVILRCVPISNHLYFYWYRQILGQKVEFLVSFYNNEISEKSEIFDDQFSVERPDGSNFTLKIRSTKLEDSAMYFCASSVELFNEQFFGPGTRLTVL.

This clone was detected many times. V is TRBV9 and J is TRBJ2-7; 9 nucleotides align to TRBD1. The V gene end was trimmed by 3 bases and the J gene end by 7 bases; junction bases not matched to a gene: 14. The CDR3 contains 16 residues. Germline loops: CDR1 SGDLS, CDR2 YYNGEE. The CDR3 region has the DNA TGTGCCAGCAGCGCTGGGACAGGGACTTTCCCGGAGGAGCAGTACTTC. Translated, it gives CASSAGTGTFPEEQYF.